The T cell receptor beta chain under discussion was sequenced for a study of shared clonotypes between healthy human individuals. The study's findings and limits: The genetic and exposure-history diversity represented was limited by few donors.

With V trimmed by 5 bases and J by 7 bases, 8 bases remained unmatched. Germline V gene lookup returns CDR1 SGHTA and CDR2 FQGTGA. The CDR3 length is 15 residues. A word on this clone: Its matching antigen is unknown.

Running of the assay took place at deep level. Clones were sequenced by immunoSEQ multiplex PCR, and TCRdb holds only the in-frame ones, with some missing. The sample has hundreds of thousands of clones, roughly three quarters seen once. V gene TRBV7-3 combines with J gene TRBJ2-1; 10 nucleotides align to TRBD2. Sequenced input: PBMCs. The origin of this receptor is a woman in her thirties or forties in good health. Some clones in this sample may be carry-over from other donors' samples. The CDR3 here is CASSARRTSGNEQFF. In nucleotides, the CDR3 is TGTGCCAGCAGCGCCCGTAGGACTAGCGGAAATGAGCAGTTCTTC.